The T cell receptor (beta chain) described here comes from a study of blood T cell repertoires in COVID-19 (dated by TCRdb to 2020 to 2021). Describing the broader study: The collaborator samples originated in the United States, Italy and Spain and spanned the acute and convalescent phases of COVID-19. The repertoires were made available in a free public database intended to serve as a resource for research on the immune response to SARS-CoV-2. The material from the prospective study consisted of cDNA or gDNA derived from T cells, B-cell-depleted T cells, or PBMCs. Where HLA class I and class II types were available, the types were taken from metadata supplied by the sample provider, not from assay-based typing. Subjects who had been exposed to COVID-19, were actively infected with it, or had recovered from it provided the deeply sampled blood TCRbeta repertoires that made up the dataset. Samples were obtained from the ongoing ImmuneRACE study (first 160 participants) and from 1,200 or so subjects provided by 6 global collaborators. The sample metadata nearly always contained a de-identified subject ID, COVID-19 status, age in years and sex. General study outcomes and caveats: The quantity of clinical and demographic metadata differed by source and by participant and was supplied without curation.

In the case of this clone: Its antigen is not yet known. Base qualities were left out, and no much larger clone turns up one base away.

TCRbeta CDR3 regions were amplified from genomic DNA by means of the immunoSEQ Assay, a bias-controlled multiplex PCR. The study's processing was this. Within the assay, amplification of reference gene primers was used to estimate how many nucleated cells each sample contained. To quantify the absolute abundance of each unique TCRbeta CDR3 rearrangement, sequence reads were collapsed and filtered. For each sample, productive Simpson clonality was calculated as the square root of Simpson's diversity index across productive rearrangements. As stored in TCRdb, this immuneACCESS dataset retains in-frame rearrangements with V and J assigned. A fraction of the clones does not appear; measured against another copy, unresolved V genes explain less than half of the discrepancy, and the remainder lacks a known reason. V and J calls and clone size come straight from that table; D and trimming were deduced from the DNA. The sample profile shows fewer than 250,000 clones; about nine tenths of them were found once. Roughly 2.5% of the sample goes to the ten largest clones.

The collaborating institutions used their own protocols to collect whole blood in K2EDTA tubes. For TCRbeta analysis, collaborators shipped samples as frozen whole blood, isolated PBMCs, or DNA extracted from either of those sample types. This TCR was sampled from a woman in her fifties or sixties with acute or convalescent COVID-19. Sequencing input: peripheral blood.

The nucleotides read TGTGCCAGCAGTAAACTAGCGGGGGTGGCTGGGGCCAACGTCCTGACTTTC. Translated, it gives CASSKLAGVAGANVLTF. The rearrangement combines TRBV6-2 or TRBV6-3 with TRBJ2-6, and TRBD2 matches 11 of the central bases. From the cysteine up to the phenylalanine, the CDR3 has a length of 17 residues. Only the CDR3 part of the read is kept: 51 bases, read in frame from the first base. CDR1 and CDR2 (MNHEY, SVGEGT) derive from the germline V gene. V has 5 bases trimmed and J has 2 bases trimmed; junction bases matching no gene number 5.